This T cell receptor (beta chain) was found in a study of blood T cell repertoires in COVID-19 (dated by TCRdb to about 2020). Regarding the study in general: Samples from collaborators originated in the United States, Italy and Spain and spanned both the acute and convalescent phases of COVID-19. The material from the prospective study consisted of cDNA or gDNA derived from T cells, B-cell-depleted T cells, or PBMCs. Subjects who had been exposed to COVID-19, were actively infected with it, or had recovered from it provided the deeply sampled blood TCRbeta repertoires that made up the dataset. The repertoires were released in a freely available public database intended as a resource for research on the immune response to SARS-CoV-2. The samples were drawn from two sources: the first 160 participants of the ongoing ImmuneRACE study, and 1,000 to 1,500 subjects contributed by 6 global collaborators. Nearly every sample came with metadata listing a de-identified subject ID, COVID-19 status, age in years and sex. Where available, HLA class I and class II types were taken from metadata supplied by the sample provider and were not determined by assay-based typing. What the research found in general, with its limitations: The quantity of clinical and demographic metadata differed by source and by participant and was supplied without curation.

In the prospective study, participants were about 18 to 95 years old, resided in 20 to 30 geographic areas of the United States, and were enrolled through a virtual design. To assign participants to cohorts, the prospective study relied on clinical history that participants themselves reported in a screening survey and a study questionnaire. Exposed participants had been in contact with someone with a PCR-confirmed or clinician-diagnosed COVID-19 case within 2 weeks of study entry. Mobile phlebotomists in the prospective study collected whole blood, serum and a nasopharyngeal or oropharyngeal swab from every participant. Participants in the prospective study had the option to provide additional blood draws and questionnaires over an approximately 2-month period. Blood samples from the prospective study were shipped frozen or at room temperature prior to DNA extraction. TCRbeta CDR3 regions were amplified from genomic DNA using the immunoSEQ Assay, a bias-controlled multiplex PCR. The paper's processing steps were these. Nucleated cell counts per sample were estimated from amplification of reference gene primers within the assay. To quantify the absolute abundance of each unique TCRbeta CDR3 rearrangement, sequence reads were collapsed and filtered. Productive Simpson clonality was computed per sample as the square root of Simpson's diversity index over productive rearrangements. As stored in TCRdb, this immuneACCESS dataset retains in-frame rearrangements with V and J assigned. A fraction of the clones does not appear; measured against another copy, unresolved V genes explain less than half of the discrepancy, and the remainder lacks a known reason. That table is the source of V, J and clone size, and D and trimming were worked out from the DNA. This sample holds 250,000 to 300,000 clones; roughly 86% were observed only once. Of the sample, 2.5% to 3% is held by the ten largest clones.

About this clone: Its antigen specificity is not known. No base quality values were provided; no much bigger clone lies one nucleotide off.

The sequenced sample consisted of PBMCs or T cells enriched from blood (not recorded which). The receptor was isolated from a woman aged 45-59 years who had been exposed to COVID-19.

The bases are TGTGCCAGCAGTTTACAGGGGGCGGGTCAGCCCCAGCATTTT. Its protein reads: CASSLQGAGQPQHF. This chain joins TRBV28 to TRBJ1-5; the central 8 bases match TRBD1. CDR1 MDHEN and CDR2 SYDVKM were looked up in the germline V gene. Inclusive of the bounding cysteine and phenylalanine, the CDR3 is 14 residues long. Just the 42-base CDR3 DNA is kept, in frame starting at base 1. Compared with germline, V lacks 2 bases and J lacks 6 bases; bases without a gene match: 3.